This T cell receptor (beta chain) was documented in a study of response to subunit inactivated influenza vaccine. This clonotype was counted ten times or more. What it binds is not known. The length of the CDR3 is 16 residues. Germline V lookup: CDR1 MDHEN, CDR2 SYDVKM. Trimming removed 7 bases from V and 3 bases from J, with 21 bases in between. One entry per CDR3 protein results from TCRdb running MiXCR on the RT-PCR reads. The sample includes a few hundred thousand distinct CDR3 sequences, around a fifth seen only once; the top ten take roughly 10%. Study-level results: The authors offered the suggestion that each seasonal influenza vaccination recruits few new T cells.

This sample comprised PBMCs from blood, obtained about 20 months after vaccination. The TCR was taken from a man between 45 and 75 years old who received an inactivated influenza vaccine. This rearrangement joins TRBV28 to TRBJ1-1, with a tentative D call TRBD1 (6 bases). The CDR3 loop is CASILTGRIGDTEAFF. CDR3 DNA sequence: TGTGCCAGCATTCTAACAGGGAGAATCGGAGACACTGAAGCTTTCTTT.